This entry is about one T cell receptor (beta chain). It was at deep level that the assay was run. Investigators spread the genomic DNA of each subset evenly over several immunoSEQ plates. The method was immunoSEQ multiplex PCR; TCRdb's version includes in-frame clones alone and lacks a portion of them. This table has about 2.1 million clones, roughly 95% appearing once. This sample was included in a study of shared clonotypes between healthy human individuals. The CDR3 consists of 17 residues. V was shortened by 1 base and J by 2 bases, with 15 bases between the two germline ends. The germline gives CDR1 SGHDT, CDR2 YYEEEE. Naive CD8 cells, CD45RO-negative and positively selected for CCR7, excluded terminally differentiated effector memory CD45RA+ cells. Every donor was a Caucasian adult from Nashville, Tennessee.

V is TRBV5-6 and J is TRBJ2-2, with a weak D call TRBD2 (5 bases). The receptor comes from a man aged 18 to 29 in good health. Some clones in this sample may be carry-over from other donors' samples. Sequenced material: naive CD8+ T cells from PBMCs. CDR3: CASSLLEGVRNTGELFF. The CDR3 DNA sequence: TGTGCCAGCAGCTTGCTTGAGGGAGTCAGAAACACCGGGGAGCTGTTTTTT. Based on the CDR3 plus reference TRBV5-6 and TRBJ2-2, the full variable domain is DAGVTQSPTHLIKTRGQQVTLRCSPKSGHDTVSWYQQALGQGPQFIFQYYEEEERQRGNFPDRFSGHQFPNYSSELNVNALLLGDSALYLCASSLLEGVRNTGELFFGEGSRLTVL.